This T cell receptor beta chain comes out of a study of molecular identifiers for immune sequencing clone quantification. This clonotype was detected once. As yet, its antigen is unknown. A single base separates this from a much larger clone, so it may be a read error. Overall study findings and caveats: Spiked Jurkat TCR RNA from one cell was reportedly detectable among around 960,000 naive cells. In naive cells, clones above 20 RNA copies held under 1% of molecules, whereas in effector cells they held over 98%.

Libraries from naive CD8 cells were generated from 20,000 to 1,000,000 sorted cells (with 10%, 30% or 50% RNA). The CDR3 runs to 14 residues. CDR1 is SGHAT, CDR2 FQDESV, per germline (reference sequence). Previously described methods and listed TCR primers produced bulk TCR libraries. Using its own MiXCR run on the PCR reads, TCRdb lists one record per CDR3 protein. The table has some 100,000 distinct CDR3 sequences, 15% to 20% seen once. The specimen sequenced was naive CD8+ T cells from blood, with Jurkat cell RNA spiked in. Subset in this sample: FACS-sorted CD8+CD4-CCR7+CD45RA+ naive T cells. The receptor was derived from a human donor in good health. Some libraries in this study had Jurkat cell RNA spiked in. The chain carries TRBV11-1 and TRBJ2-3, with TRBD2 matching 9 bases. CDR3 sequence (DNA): TGTGCCAGCAGCACCCGACTAGCGGAAGATGCGCAGTATTTT. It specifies CASSTRLAEDAQYF.